The rows below give T cell receptor beta chains drawn from one sample of a study of T cells and Merkel cell carcinoma outcomes. Generated by immunoSEQ multiplex PCR, the TCRdb table keeps only in-frame clones and is missing some. This table has about 15,000 clones, roughly 89% appearing once. Sequenced sample: tumor tissue from Merkel cell carcinoma. All receptors come from a human donor with Merkel cell carcinoma. CDR3s include the opening cysteine and the closing phenylalanine or tryptophan. Fields, in order: clone size, V gene, J gene, D gene, CDR3 DNA, CDR3 protein. A D gene is named only where the DNA matches it firmly. Clone size is stated in some rows and not others, as once, few, many or a class when expanded.

>.|TRBV6-5|TRBJ2-1|.
TGTGCCAGCCAGAAACAGGGTTGGACCCAACCGTTCTTC
CASQKQGWTQPFF
>few|TRBV5-5|TRBJ2-7|.
TGTGCCAGCAGCCCCGGGAGTGCCTACGAGCAGTACTTC
CASSPGSAYEQYF
>.|TRBV5-1|TRBJ2-7|.
TGCGCCAGCAGCTTGGATCGGGGGAGCTACGAGCAGTACTTC
CASSLDRGSYEQYF
>.|TRBV11-1|TRBJ1-1|.
TGTGCCAGCAGCCACGGGAGCAGCACTGAAGCTTTCTTT
CASSHGSSTEAFF
>.|TRBV7-2|TRBJ1-4|.
TGTGCCAGCAGCACCGTGGGGGAAAAACTGTTTTTT
CASSTVGEKLFF
>.|TRBV30|TRBJ1-5|.
TGTGCCTACTCCGGGGTGGGAAGCCCCCAGCATTTT
CAYSGVGSPQHF
>.|TRBV27|TRBJ2-2|.
TGTGCCAGCAGACTAAACCTCCAAACCGGGGAGCTGTTTTTT
CASRLNLQTGELFF
>.|TRBV5-4|TRBJ1-5|.
TGTGCCAGCAGCTTGCGACAGCCCCAGCATTTT
CASSLRQPQHF
>.|TRBV18|TRBJ1-6|.
TGTGCCAGCTCACGAGAAGTGCTGAGCTCCTATAATTCACCCCTCCACTTT
CASSREVLSSYNSPLHF
>once|TRBV28|TRBJ1-4|.
TGTGCCAGCAGTTTCATCACAACTAATGAAAAACTGTTTTTT
CASSFITTNEKLFF
>.|TRBV4-1|TRBJ2-7|.
TGCGCCAGCAGCCAACGACAGCGAGGGGACATATCCTACGAGCAGTACTTC
CASSQRQRGDISYEQYF
>.|TRBV6-6|TRBJ2-7|.
TGTGCCAGCAGTTACTTTACAGGGAACTACGAGCAGTACTTC
CASSYFTGNYEQYF
>.|TRBV25-1|TRBJ2-1|TRBD2
TGTGCCAGCAGTGAAGTCGGTACGGGAGGCGAGCAGTTCTTC
CASSEVGTGGEQFF
>.|TRBV7-2|TRBJ2-2|.
TGTGCCAGCAGCTTAGCGAGCACCGGGGAGCTGTTTTTT
CASSLASTGELFF
>.|TRBV4-2|TRBJ1-5|.
TGTGCCAGCAGCCAAGATTCTTCCGGTATCCAGCATTTT
CASSQDSSGIQHF
>.|TRBV18|TRBJ2-2|.
TGTGCCAGCTCACTAATACCGGGACAAAACACCGGGGAGCTGTTTTTT
CASSLIPGQNTGELFF
>.|TRBV5-1|TRBJ2-1|TRBD1
TGCGCCAGCAGCATCCAGGGGGTGAACAATGAGCAGTTCTTC
CASSIQGVNNEQFF
>once|TRBV27|TRBJ1-2|.
TGTGCCAGTTTCTCAAACAGCTATGGCTACACCTTC
CASFSNSYGYTF
>.|TRBV9|TRBJ2-2|TRBD1
TGTGCCAGCAGCATCGCCGGGACAGGGATCGGGGAGCTGTTTTTT
CASSIAGTGIGELFF
>.|TRBV7-9|TRBJ2-5|TRBD1
TGTGCCAGCAGCCCGCAGGGGGCGCCGGAGACCCAGTACTTC
CASSPQGAPETQYF
>few|TRBV6-5|TRBJ1-1|.
TGTGCCAGCAGTTACCTTCTCGGCACTGAAGCTTTCTTT
CASSYLLGTEAFF
>.|TRBV30|TRBJ2-1|.
TGTGCCTGGAGTGTCTGGGGAAATGAGCAGTTCTTC
CAWSVWGNEQFF